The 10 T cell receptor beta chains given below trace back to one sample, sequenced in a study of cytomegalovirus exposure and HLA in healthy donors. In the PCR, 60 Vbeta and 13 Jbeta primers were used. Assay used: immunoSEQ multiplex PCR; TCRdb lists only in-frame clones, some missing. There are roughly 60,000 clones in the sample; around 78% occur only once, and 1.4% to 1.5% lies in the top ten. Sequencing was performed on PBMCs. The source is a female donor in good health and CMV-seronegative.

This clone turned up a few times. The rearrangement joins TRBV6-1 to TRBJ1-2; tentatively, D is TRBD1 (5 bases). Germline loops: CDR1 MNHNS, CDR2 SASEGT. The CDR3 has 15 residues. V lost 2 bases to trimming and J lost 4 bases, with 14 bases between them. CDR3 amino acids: CASSESGGGAYGYTF. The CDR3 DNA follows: TGTGCCAGCAGTGAATCTGGGGGGGGAGCCTATGGCTACACCTTC.

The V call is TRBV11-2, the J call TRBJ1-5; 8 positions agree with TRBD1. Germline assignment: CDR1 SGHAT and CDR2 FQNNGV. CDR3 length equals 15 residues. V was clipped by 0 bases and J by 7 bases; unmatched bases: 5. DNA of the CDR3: TGTGCCAGCAGCTTAGATTTTAGGACAGGGCAGCCCCAGCATTTT. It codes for CASSLDFRTGQPQHF. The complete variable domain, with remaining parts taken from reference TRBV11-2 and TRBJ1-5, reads EAGVAQSPRYKIIEKRQSVAFWCNPISGHATLYWYQQILGQGPKLLIQFQNNGVVDDSQLPKDRFSAERLKGVDSTLKIQPAKLEDSAVYLCASSLDFRTGQPQHFGDGTRLSIL.

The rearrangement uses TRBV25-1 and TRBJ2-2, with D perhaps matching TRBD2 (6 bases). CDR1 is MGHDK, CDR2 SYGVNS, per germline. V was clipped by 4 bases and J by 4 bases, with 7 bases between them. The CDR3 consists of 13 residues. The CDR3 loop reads CASSGGATGELFF. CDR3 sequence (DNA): TGTGCCAGCAGTGGCGGGGCCACCGGGGAGCTGTTTTTT.

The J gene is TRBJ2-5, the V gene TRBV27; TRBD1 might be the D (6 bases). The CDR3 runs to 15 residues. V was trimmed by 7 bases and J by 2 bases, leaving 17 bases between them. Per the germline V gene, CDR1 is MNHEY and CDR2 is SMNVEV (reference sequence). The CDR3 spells CASKGGRGPQETQYF. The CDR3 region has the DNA TGTGCCAGCAAGGGTGGCAGGGGCCCTCAAGAGACCCAGTACTTC.

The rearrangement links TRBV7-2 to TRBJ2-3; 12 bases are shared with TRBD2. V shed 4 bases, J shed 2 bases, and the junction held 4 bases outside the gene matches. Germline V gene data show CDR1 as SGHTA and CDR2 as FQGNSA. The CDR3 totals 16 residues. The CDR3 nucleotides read TGTGCCAGCAGCTACCGACTAGCGGGGGACACAGATACGCAGTATTTT. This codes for CASSYRLAGDTDTQYF.

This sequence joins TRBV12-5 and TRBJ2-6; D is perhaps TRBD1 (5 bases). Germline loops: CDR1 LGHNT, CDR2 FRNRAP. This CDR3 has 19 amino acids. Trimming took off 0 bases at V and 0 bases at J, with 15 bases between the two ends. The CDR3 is CASGLVLKTEFSGANVLTF. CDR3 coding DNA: TGTGCTAGTGGTTTGGTACTCAAGACAGAATTCTCTGGGGCCAACGTCCTGACTTTC.

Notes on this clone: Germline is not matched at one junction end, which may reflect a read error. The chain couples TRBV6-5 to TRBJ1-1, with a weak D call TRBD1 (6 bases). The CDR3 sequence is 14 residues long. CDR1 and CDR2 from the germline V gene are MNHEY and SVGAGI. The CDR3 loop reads CAGSYGRGDTEAFF. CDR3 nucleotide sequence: TGTGCCGGCAGTTACGGGAGGGGGGACACTGAAGCTTTCTTT.

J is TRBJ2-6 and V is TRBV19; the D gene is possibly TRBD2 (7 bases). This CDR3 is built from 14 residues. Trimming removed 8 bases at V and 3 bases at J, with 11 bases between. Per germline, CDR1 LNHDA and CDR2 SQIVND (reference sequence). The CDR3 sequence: CASFGGLGANVLTF. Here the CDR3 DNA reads TGTGCCAGTTTCGGGGGGCTTGGGGCCAACGTCCTGACTTTC.

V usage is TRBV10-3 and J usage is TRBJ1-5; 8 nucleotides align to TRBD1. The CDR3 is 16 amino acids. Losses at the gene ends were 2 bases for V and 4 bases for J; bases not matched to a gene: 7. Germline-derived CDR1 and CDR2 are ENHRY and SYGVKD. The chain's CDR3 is CAISETGTGLNQPQHF. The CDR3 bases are TGTGCCATCAGTGAGACCGGGACAGGCTTGAATCAGCCCCAGCATTTT.

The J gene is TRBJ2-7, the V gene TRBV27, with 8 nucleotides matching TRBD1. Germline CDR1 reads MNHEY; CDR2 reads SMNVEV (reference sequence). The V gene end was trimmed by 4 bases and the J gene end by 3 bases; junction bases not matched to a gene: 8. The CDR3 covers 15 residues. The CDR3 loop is CASSYATGQDYEQYF. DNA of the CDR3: TGTGCCAGCAGTTATGCGACGGGACAGGACTACGAGCAGTACTTC.